This T cell receptor (beta chain) came from a study of identical twins. TCRdb reprocessed the 5' RACE reads via MiXCR and lists one record per CDR3 protein. The table records some 330,000 distinct CDR3 sequences, roughly 9% of them present only once. This clonotype has at least ten counts. No antigen is known for it. Overall study results and limits: Out-of-frame alpha sequences shared by twins were enriched for low generation probability. Diverse VJ usage suggested most zero-insertion clonotypes were not invariant T cells. Findings came from cross-sectional statistics, without long-term follow-up of donors. Whereas memory repertoires showed no such difference, abundant cord blood beta clonotypes carried fewer insertions.

The receptor was isolated from a woman aged 45-65 years in good health. The sequenced sample was naive T cells sorted from blood.

CDR3 loop: CASSDYEQYF. DNA for the CDR3: TGTGCCAGCAGTGATTACGAGCAGTACTTC. This chain joins TRBV2 and TRBJ2-7, with D hard to call. Trimming stripped 3 bases from V and 4 bases from J, with 1 base between. The CDR3 consists of 10 residues. The V gene's germline CDR1 is SNHLY and CDR2 FYNNEI.